This TCR beta chain derives from a study of identical twins. In this sample, this clonotype turned up many times. TCRdb re-derived calls from the 5' RACE reads in MiXCR, one entry per CDR3 protein. The data hold 450,000 or so distinct CDR3 sequences, with approximately 18% observed a single time. J was trimmed by 8 bases and V by 2 bases; bases with no gene match: 14. Per germline, CDR1 MNHNS and CDR2 SASEGT. The CDR3 has 18 amino acids. The genes are TRBV6-1 and TRBJ2-1; 11 nucleotides match TRBD2. Specimen: naive T cells sorted from blood. The receptor's source is a man aged 45 to 65 in good health. DNA for the CDR3: TGTGCCAGCAGTGAAATCTCTCTACTAGCGGGGGTTCGCTATGAGCAGTTCTTC. This encodes CASSEISLLAGVRYEQFF.